This T cell receptor beta chain originates from a study of T cell responses to AZD1222 COVID-19 vaccine. Study-level findings and limits: Repertoire collection took place solely once the T cell response had peaked. Reportedly, close to half of spike-specific TCRs are directed against unmutated variant regions.

The V gene lost 0 bases and the J gene lost 4 bases, with 5 bases spanning the gap. The CDR3 runs 12 residues. Germline CDR1 is SQVTM and CDR2 is ANQGSEA. With respect to this clone: Its antigen is unidentified.

Generated by immunoSEQ multiplex PCR, the TCRdb table keeps only in-frame clones and is missing some. The profile covers about 99,000 clones, with over 85% appearing a single time and over 9.5% taken by the ten largest. This sequence originates from an adult in good health. This sequence joins TRBV29-1 and TRBJ2-3; D is ambiguous. Material: peripheral blood, obtained on day 0 of AZD1222 vaccination. CDR3 sequence reads: CSVEDRSDTQYF. The CDR3 coding sequence is TGCAGCGTTGAAGATCGCTCAGATACGCAGTATTTT.